This T cell receptor beta chain was obtained from a study of blood T cell repertoires in COVID-19. About the research overall: Both acute and convalescent COVID-19 samples were obtained from the United States, Italy and Spain. Nucleic acid was either cDNA or gDNA, and it came from T cells, B-cell-depleted T cells, or PBMCs.

The V end lost 5 bases, the J end lost 0 bases, and 10 bases lay between the germline ends. This CDR3 spans 14 amino acids. Germline V lookup: CDR1 SGHVS, CDR2 FQNEAQ. Under the authors' procedure: Reference gene primer amplification yielded estimated nucleated cell counts. Only in-frame clones appear in the TCRdb table, and some are missing; sequencing was by immunoSEQ multiplex PCR. The DNA gave D and trimming, while V, J and clone size come from that table. The sample carries approximately 280,000 clones, 84% recorded once. The V gene is TRBV7-8, the J gene TRBJ1-2; D is ambiguous. The clonotype originates from a human donor with COVID-19, enrolled during active disease. The donor label of this sample is uncertain. The sequenced material came from peripheral blood. The CDR3 DNA follows: TGTGCCAGCAGCCCTCTAAGAGCTAACTATGGCTACACCTTC. This sequence encodes CASSPLRANYGYTF. Filled out from reference TRBV7-8 and TRBJ1-2, the complete variable domain reads GAGVSQSPRYKVAKRGQDVALRCDPISGHVSLFWYQQALGQGPEFLTYFQNEAQLDKSGLPSDRFFAERPEGSVSTLKIQRTQQEDSAVYLCASSPLRANYGYTFGSGTRLTVV.